A single sample is the source of the 22 T cell receptor beta chains below, sequenced in a study of blood T cells in healthy people across ages. Combining a sample-barcoded 5' primer with a J-beta primer mix, a second PCR ran for about 6 to 11 cycles. TCRdb itself ran the 5' RACE reads through MiXCR, one entry per CDR3 protein. This sample carries about 1,500,000 distinct CDR3 sequences, 40% to 50% of them seen once, and the ten largest clones take roughly 8.2%. The source material was blood. The receptors derive from a woman aged 18-30 years in good health.

This chain connects TRBV21-1 to TRBJ2-7; the D call in the table, TRBD1, was not verified against the DNA. TRBV21-1 is termed a pseudogene. CDR3 size: 14 residues. The CDR3 region is CASSNRPVGDEQYF. The CDR3 DNA follows: TGTGCCAGCAGCAATCGCCCGGTCGGAGACGAGCAGTACTTC.

V is TRBV7-9 and J is TRBJ1-1; a possible D gene is TRBD1 (5 bases). The germline gives CDR1 SEHNR, CDR2 FQNEAQ (reference sequence). The CDR3 runs to 10 residues. V lost 2 bases to trimming and J lost 11 bases, with 6 bases between them. The CDR3: CASSLRDAFF. Written as DNA, the CDR3 is TGTGCCAGCAGCTTACGGGACGCTTTCTTT.

This clonotype was seen only a few times. V gene TRBV29-1 combines with J gene TRBJ2-7; 8 bases fit TRBD2. V shed 6 bases, J shed 0 bases, and the junction held 10 bases outside the gene matches. Germline V gives CDR1 SQVTM, CDR2 ANQGSEA. The CDR3 runs 15 residues. The CDR3 sequence is CSVSSGTSGSYEQYF. CDR3 bases: TGCAGCGTGAGTTCCGGGACTAGTGGCTCCTACGAGCAGTACTTC.

V and J are TRBV12-3 or TRBV12-4 and TRBJ1-4, with a possible D match to TRBD1 (5 bases). This CDR3 is 14 amino acids long. Trimming shortened V by 4 bases and J by 7 bases, and 13 bases separated the two germline ends. The CDR3 DNA follows: TGTGCCAGCAGTTACGGAGGGGCGGGTGAAAAACTGTTTTTT. Its translation is CASSYGGAGEKLFF.

Worth noting for this clonotype: The junction departs from the called germline gene at one end, perhaps through a read error. This chain joins TRBV28 and TRBJ2-6, with 7 bases aligning to TRBD1. The germline V gene has CDR1 MDHEN and CDR2 SYDVKM. There are 18 residues in the CDR3. CDR3 bases: TGTGCCAGCAGTTCATACCGGGACAGAGCCTCTGGGGCCAATGTCCTGACTTTC. It codes for CASSSYRDRASGANVLTF.

This clonotype was detected a few times. The gene calls are TRBV9 and TRBJ2-4; tentatively, D is TRBD2 (5 bases). Judging by the DNA end, TRBJ2-7 fits better; the J call may be wrong. Germline values: CDR1 SGDLS, CDR2 YYNGEE. The CDR3 length is 12 residues. DNA of the CDR3: TGTGCCAGCAGCGCTCTAGCCCCCGAGCAGTACTTC. Residues: CASSALAPEQYF.

This chain joins TRBV5-1 and TRBJ2-1; TRBD1 agrees at 7 bases. The CDR3 contains 15 residues. Germline CDR1 SGHRS, CDR2 YFSETQ. Trimming cost V 0 bases and J 5 bases; bases outside gene matches: 5. CDR3 loop: CASSLGPGGDNEQFF. Written as DNA, the CDR3 is TGCGCCAGCAGCTTGGGTCCAGGGGGAGACAATGAGCAGTTCTTC. The full variable domain, with the rest looked up from reference TRBV5-1 and TRBJ2-1, is KAGVTQTPRYLIKTRGQQVTLSCSPISGHRSVSWYQQTPGQGLQFLFEYFSETQRNKGNFPGRFSGRQFSNSRSEMNVSTLELGDSALYLCASSLGPGGDNEQFFGPGTRLTVL.

The chain combines TRBV6-5 with TRBJ2-3; 7 positions match TRBD1. V lost 6 bases to trimming and J lost 1 base; unmatched junction nucleotides: 10. Germline CDR1 MNHEY, CDR2 SVGAGI. The CDR3 extends over 16 amino acids. CDR3 in amino acids: CASSLRGSQGTDTQYF. In DNA form, the CDR3 reads TGTGCCAGCAGCCTCAGGGGGTCGCAGGGCACAGATACGCAGTATTTT.

The chain uses TRBV5-1 and TRBJ2-7; perhaps TRBD2 as D (5 bases). Trimming removed 4 bases from V and 3 bases from J, with 14 bases in between. Germline CDR1 reads SGHRS; CDR2 reads YFSETQ. CDR3 size: 14 residues. DNA of the CDR3: TGCGCCAGCAGCCAGGCTTCCGAGGGCTACGAGCAGTACTTC. Its translation: CASSQASEGYEQYF.

The CDR3 nucleotides read TGCGCCAGCAGCCGCTACCCCGACGGGAACAATCAGCCCCAGCATTTT. Translation: CASSRYPDGNNQPQHF. The V call is TRBV4-1, the J call TRBJ1-5; D ambiguous. Germline V CDR1 and CDR2: MGHRA, YSYEKL. The CDR3 totals 16 residues. Between the trimmed V and J ends, which lost 4 bases and 3 bases, there was a span of 16 bases.

J is TRBJ1-2 and V is TRBV6-1; D ambiguous. The CDR3 runs to 17 residues. Trimming cost V 6 bases and J 2 bases, with 22 bases left between them. Germline CDR1 is MNHNS and CDR2 is SASEGT. CDR3 amino acids: CASRDQQVVTTNYGYTF. As DNA, the CDR3 is TGTGCCAGCAGAGACCAGCAGGTAGTCACTACGAACTATGGCTACACCTTC.

The chain links TRBV3-1 to TRBJ2-2; no definite D call. V gave up 8 bases and J gave up 3 bases, with 7 bases separating them. CDR1 and CDR2 (germline): LGHDT, YNNKEL (reference sequence). The CDR3 spans 12 residues. CDR3 region: CASLDDTGELFF. The CDR3 nucleotides read TGTGCCAGCCTAGACGACACCGGGGAGCTGTTTTTT.

The gene calls are TRBV11-2 and TRBJ1-1; D is uncertain. The V end was cut by 5 bases, the J end by 7 bases, with 11 bases between. Per germline, CDR1 SGHAT and CDR2 FQNNGV. The CDR3 contains 12 residues. The CDR3 DNA reads as TGTGCCAGCAGCCGCCGGCAGAGTGAAGCTTTCTTT. Its translation: CASSRRQSEAFF.

This chain joins TRBV20-1 and TRBJ2-7, with TRBD2 identical over 11 bases. Germline loops: CDR1 DFQATT, CDR2 SNEGSKA (reference sequence). The ends lost 3 bases at V and 1 base at J; junction bases unmatched: 5. This CDR3 is built from 15 residues. CDR3 nucleotides: TGCAGTGCTAGTGATTTAGCGGGAGGGTCCTACGAGCAGTACTTC. Protein: CSASDLAGGSYEQYF.

The rearrangement uses TRBV10-3 and TRBJ2-1, with 7 bases aligning to TRBD1. V lost 2 bases, J lost 8 bases, and 12 bases stayed unmatched. The CDR3 loop spans 16 amino acids. CDR1 is ENHRY, CDR2 SYGVKD, per germline. For the CDR3, the DNA is TGTGCCATCAGTGAGGCCGGGACAGCGACTGAGGATGAGCAGTTCTTC. Its protein is CAISEAGTATEDEQFF.

V is TRBV28 and J is TRBJ2-4; 13 bases line up with TRBD2. The CDR3 contains 15 residues. Germline-derived CDR1 and CDR2 are MDHEN and SYDVKM. V lost 3 bases, J lost 13 bases, and 9 bases stayed unmatched. For the CDR3, the DNA is TGTGCCAGCAGTTTTCCGGGACTAGCGGGATCTGAGCAGTACTTC. Its translation: CASSFPGLAGSEQYF.

The CDR3 DNA reads TGTGCCAGCAGTTACCCCGACGGGACCTACACCGGGGAGCTGTTTTTT. Its translation: CASSYPDGTYTGELFF. The rearrangement links TRBV6-5 to TRBJ2-2, with D perhaps given as TRBD1 or TRBD2 (5 bases each). The germline gives CDR1 MNHEY, CDR2 SVGAGI. This CDR3 spans 16 amino acids. Deletions cut 2 bases from V and 3 bases from J, with 13 bases between.

The V call is TRBV29-1, the J call TRBJ2-7, with D possibly TRBD1 on 5 matching bases. Trimming shortened V by 0 bases and J by 1 base, and 16 bases separated the two germline ends. The CDR3 spans 16 residues. Germline CDR1 SQVTM, CDR2 ANQGSEA. CDR3 region: CSVEDRETDRSYEQYF. CDR3 nucleotides: TGCAGCGTTGAAGATCGCGAGACAGACCGTTCCTACGAGCAGTACTTC.

The chain combines TRBV2 with TRBJ2-7; weak D call: TRBD1 (6 bases). Germline-derived CDR1 and CDR2 are SNHLY and FYNNEI. This CDR3 is 14 amino acids long. Trimming stripped 10 bases from V and 0 bases from J, with 16 bases between. The CDR3 nucleotides read TGTGCCACCCGAAGAAGGGACAACTCCTACGAGCAGTACTTC. It yields the protein CATRRRDNSYEQYF.

This rearrangement joins TRBV29-1 to TRBJ1-2; TRBD1 matches 12 bases. The CDR3 runs 15 residues. Trimming cost V 5 bases and J 3 bases; bases outside gene matches: 7. Germline V CDR1 and CDR2: SQVTM, ANQGSEA. The CDR3 DNA reads TGCAGCGTTACTTACGGGACAGGGGGCGACTATGGCTACACCTTC. Its protein product is CSVTYGTGGDYGYTF.

A single count supports this clonotype. The V and J genes are TRBV9 and TRBJ1-3; tentative D call: TRBD1 (5 bases). The CDR3 sequence is 16 residues long. The germline gives CDR1 SGDLS, CDR2 YYNGEE. Trimming pared 4 bases from V and 0 bases from J, leaving 14 bases between. In DNA form, the CDR3 reads TGTGCCAGCAGCCAACGTGAGGGGTACTCTGGAAACACCATATATTTT. It codes for CASSQREGYSGNTIYF.

This clonotype came up a few times. This chain connects TRBV9 to TRBJ2-5; 9 nucleotides agree with TRBD1. The CDR3 totals 16 residues. Germline assignment: CDR1 SGDLS and CDR2 YYNGEE. The V gene end was trimmed by 1 base and the J gene end by 4 bases; junction bases not matched to a gene: 8. The CDR3 region has the DNA TGTGCCAGCAGCGTAAGGGGGACAGGGATAGGAGAGACCCAGTACTTC. Amino acid sequence: CASSVRGTGIGETQYF.